These 20 T cell receptor beta chains originate from one sample sequenced in a study of T cell responses to AZD1222 COVID-19 vaccine. Libraries were prepared by immunoSEQ multiplex PCR; TCRdb keeps only in-frame clonotypes and omits some of them. The sample has about 120,000 clones, 90% seen once. The sample here was peripheral blood, taken on day 0 of MenACWY control vaccination. Receptors were obtained from an adult in good health.

The chain joins TRBV16 to TRBJ1-5, with TRBD1 as a possible D gene (6 bases). Germline V lookup: CDR1 KGHSY, CDR2 FQNENV. This CDR3 contains 15 residues. V lost 2 bases and J lost 7, with 15 bases in between. The CDR3 region has the DNA TGTGCCAGCAGCCAACGGGGGGGCCCTCGGCAGCCCCAGCATTTT. This translates into CASSQRGGPRQPQHF.

As concerns this clone: An end of the junction does not agree with germline; a read error may underlie this. The genes are TRBV27 and TRBJ1-6; D not certain. Germline CDR1 MNHEY, CDR2 SMNVEV (reference sequence). The CDR3 is made up of 16 amino acids. The CDR3 is CASSLSRGGLNSPLHF. In DNA form, the CDR3 reads TGTGCCAGCAGTCTATCAAGAGGTGGGCTTAATTCACCCCTCCACTTT.

The chain couples TRBV28 to TRBJ1-4; D possibly corresponds to TRBD1 (5 bases). The germline CDR1 and CDR2 sequences are MDHEN and SYDVKM. Trimming took 2 bases from V and 0 from J, leaving 10 bases between them. The CDR3 has 16 residues. This chain's CDR3 is CASSLGGLATNEKLFF. In DNA, the CDR3 is TGTGCCAGCAGTTTAGGGGGTCTTGCAACTAATGAAAAACTGTTTTTT.

The rearrangement links TRBV25-1 to TRBJ2-1, with 8 bases that match TRBD1. Germline V gives CDR1 MGHDK, CDR2 SYGVNS. The CDR3 totals 18 residues. Losses at the gene ends were 2 bases for V and 1 base for J; bases not matched to a gene: 10. CDR3: CASSERGLTGGSYNEQFF. In DNA, the CDR3 is TGTGCCAGCAGTGAACGGGGTCTTACAGGGGGGTCCTACAATGAGCAGTTCTTC.

The rearrangement joins TRBV6-2 or TRBV6-3 to TRBJ2-5, with D tentatively TRBD2 (6 bases). Per germline, CDR1 MNHEY and CDR2 SVGEGT. CDR3 length equals 14 residues. V lost 6 bases, J lost 5 bases, and 16 bases lay in between. CDR3 sequence (DNA): TGTGCCAGCAGCCCCCGACTAGGAGGCGAGACCCAGTACTTC. This gives the protein CASSPRLGGETQYF.

V is TRBV5-4 and J is TRBJ2-5; tentative D call: TRBD1 (6 bases). Germline V gene data show CDR1 as SGHNT and CDR2 as YYREEE (reference sequence). The CDR3 runs to 15 residues. The V end lost 4 bases, the J end lost 4 bases, and 17 bases lay between the germline ends. As DNA, the CDR3 is TGTGCCAGCAGCCGGGGCGGGCAGGGGAGAGAGACCCAGTACTTC. Amino acids: CASSRGGQGRETQYF.

The chain recombines TRBV3-1 (or the pseudogene TRBV3-2) with TRBJ1-5; D possibly corresponds to TRBD1 (6 bases). The CDR3 has 20 residues. Germline CDR1 and CDR2: LGHDT and YNNKEL (reference sequence). V was clipped by 1 base and J by 0 bases, with 22 bases between them. CDR3 residues: CASSQVLNWGARYSNQPQHF. CDR3 bases: TGTGCCAGCAGCCAAGTTCTAAATTGGGGGGCCCGATATAGCAATCAGCCCCAGCATTTT.

This sequence joins TRBV6-2 or TRBV6-3 and TRBJ2-2; no definite D call. CDR3 length: 14 amino acids. Trimming stripped 1 base from V and 2 bases from J, with 5 bases between. CDR1 is MNHEY and CDR2 is SVGEGT in the germline V gene. This CDR3 is CASSYWGNTGELFF. CDR3 DNA: TGTGCCAGCAGTTACTGGGGAAACACCGGGGAGCTGTTTTTT.

This clone appeared once. The chain uses TRBV28 and TRBJ2-7; TRBD1 agrees at 9 bases. V lost 4 bases to trimming and J lost 2 bases; unmatched junction nucleotides: 3. The CDR3 contains 14 residues. The germline V gene has CDR1 MDHEN and CDR2 SYDVKM. The DNA for the CDR3 is TGTGCCAGCAGTTCTAGACAGGGGGCCTACGAGCAGTACTTC. Protein: CASSSRQGAYEQYF.

The chain carries TRBV5-6 and TRBJ1-2, with D unclear. The CDR3 runs 15 residues. V dropped 0 bases and J dropped 4 bases, with 13 bases sitting between them. CDR1 is SGHDT, CDR2 YYEEEE, per germline. The CDR3 nucleotides are TGTGCCAGCAGCTTGGTCAGAACGGATGGCTATGGCTACACCTTC. Residues: CASSLVRTDGYGYTF.

The CDR3 sequence is CASSDRQAYGYTF. The CDR3 DNA reads as TGCGCCAGCAGTGACAGGCAAGCCTATGGCTACACCTTC. J is TRBJ1-2 and V is TRBV10-1, with D unclear. This CDR3 region has 13 residues. V lost 3 bases to trimming and J lost 4 bases, with 9 bases between them. CDR1 is WNHNN, CDR2 SYGVQD, per germline (reference sequence).

The rearrangement links TRBV7-2 to TRBJ1-5; 7 nucleotides match TRBD1. CDR3 length equals 16 residues. With V trimmed by 5 bases and J by 1 base, 8 bases remained unmatched. From germline, CDR1 is SGHTA and CDR2 FQGNSA. The DNA of the CDR3 is TGTGCCAGCAGCCCTCGACAGGGTTCAAGCAATCAGCCCCAGCATTTT. It specifies CASSPRQGSSNQPQHF.

The chain uses TRBV6-5 and TRBJ2-1; the match to TRBD1 covers 9 bases. With 4 bases clipped from V and 12 bases from J, the junction kept 10 bases outside the gene matches. The CDR3 runs to 14 residues. Per germline, CDR1 MNHEY and CDR2 SVGAGI. CDR3 sequence (DNA): TGTGCCAGCAGTTCCCGGGACAGGGTCTTGGGGCAGTTCTTC. This encodes CASSSRDRVLGQFF.

The V call is TRBV5-4, the J call TRBJ2-7; possible D gene TRBD1, 6 bases. There are 13 residues in the CDR3. With 3 bases removed from V and 3 bases from J, the gap between germline ends came to 10 bases. Germline V gene data show CDR1 as SGHNT and CDR2 as YYREEE (reference sequence). CDR3 region: CASSYGQLYEQYF. The DNA of the CDR3 is TGTGCCAGCAGCTACGGACAGCTCTACGAGCAGTACTTC.

This chain joins TRBV20-1 and TRBJ2-2; either TRBD1 or TRBD2 may fit D (5 bases each). CDR3 length: 15 residues. Germline values: CDR1 DFQATT, CDR2 SNEGSKA (reference sequence). V shed 6 bases and J shed 5 bases, with 19 bases lying between them. The CDR3 sequence is CSASEGRPVTGELFF. In DNA, the CDR3 is TGCAGTGCCAGTGAGGGACGGCCCGTGACCGGGGAGCTGTTTTTT.

The V gene is TRBV10-3, the J gene TRBJ2-5, with D unresolved. Germline V gene lookup returns CDR1 ENHRY and CDR2 SYGVKD. The CDR3 spans 16 residues. V was clipped by 0 bases and J by 5 bases, with 16 bases between them. DNA of the CDR3: TGTGCCATCAGTGAGTCCGGGTTGCAGGATAGGGAGACCCAGTACTTC. Encoded protein: CAISESGLQDRETQYF.

The genes are TRBV18 and TRBJ1-1; 7 bases map to TRBD1. Germline CDR1 is KGHSH and CDR2 is LQKENI. The CDR3 sequence is 15 residues long. Trimming took 2 bases from V and 1 from J; bases not matched to a gene: 4. The CDR3 nucleotides are TGTGCCAGCTCACCATTACAGGGGAGGAACACTGAAGCTTTCTTT. Translation gives CASSPLQGRNTEAFF.

This chain links TRBV2 with TRBJ1-2; D is unresolved. From germline, CDR1 is SNHLY and CDR2 FYNNEI. The CDR3 covers 13 residues. V lost 7 bases and J 5 bases, leaving 14 bases between the germline ends. The CDR3 region is CASKGSSFYGYTF. The CDR3 nucleotides read TGTGCCAGCAAGGGCAGTTCATTTTATGGCTACACCTTC.

V gene TRBV2 combines with J gene TRBJ1-6; D ambiguous. V dropped 5 bases and J dropped 7 bases, with 18 bases sitting between them. This CDR3 has 16 residues. Germline loops: CDR1 SNHLY, CDR2 FYNNEI. The CDR3 loop reads CASSTDNTYFNSPLHF. The CDR3 nucleotides are TGTGCCAGCAGTACCGACAATACCTACTTCAATTCACCCCTCCACTTT.

The chain couples TRBV28 to TRBJ1-1; 7 nucleotides agree with TRBD1. Germline V CDR1 and CDR2: MDHEN, SYDVKM. This CDR3 region has 18 residues. The V gene end was trimmed by 3 bases and the J gene end by 1 base; junction bases not matched to a gene: 14. In DNA form, the CDR3 reads TGTGCCAGCAGTTTTAACACAGGGGAGGAGGCGGCGAACACTGAAGCTTTCTTT. This sequence encodes CASSFNTGEEAANTEAFF.